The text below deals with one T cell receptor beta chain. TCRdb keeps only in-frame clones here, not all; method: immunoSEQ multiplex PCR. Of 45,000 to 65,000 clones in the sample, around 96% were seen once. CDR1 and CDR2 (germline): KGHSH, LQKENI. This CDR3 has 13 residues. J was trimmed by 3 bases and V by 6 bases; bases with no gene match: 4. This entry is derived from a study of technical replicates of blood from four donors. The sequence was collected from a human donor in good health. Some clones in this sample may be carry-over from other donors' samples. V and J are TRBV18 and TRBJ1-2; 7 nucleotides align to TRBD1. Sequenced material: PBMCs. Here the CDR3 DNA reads TGTGCCAGCTCCCGGGACAGCTACTATGGCTACACCTTC. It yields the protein CASSRDSYYGYTF.